These 20 T cell receptor beta chains were all obtained from the same sample, sequenced in a study of human T cells and chemical hapten exposure. Regarding treatment: therapeutic diphenylcyclopropenone sensitization with weekly scalp DPC. The library labeled individual cDNA molecules by adding unique molecular identifiers to them. Each CDR3 protein is one row after TCRdb ran MiXCR on the reads. The sample consists of about 5,200 distinct CDR3 sequences, 55% of them appearing once. This sample comprised whole blood, obtained before DPC sensitization or 2, 6, or about 24 weeks after (not recorded which). Receptors were obtained from an adult with alopecia areata. Some clones in this sample may be carry-over from other donors' samples. This table probably holds off-target reads from a library built for another chain.

This clonotype was recorded a few times. A read error may account for a junction end that differs from germline. This rearrangement joins TRBV20-1 to TRBJ2-1, with 12 bases aligning to TRBD2. CDR1 is DFQATT, CDR2 SNEGSKA, per germline (reference sequence). CDR3 length equals 16 residues. As DNA, the CDR3 is TGCAGTTCTAGAGCTCTAGCGGGAGGGCCCTACAATGAGCAGTTCTTC. Translation gives CSSRALAGGPYNEQFF.

The chain carries TRBV9 and TRBJ2-7; weak D call: TRBD2 (5 bases). The CDR3 spans 13 residues. From germline, CDR1 is SGDLS and CDR2 YYNGEE. V gave up 2 bases and J gave up 6 bases, with 12 bases separating them. The chain's CDR3 is CASSVLSAGEQYF. Written as DNA, the CDR3 is TGTGCCAGCAGCGTCCTTAGCGCTGGCGAGCAGTACTTC.

This chain connects TRBV5-1 to TRBJ2-3, with unresolved D. The CDR3 consists of 16 residues. Germline CDR1 reads SGHRS; CDR2 reads YFSETQ. Trimming took 2 bases from V and 0 from J, leaving 13 bases between them. CDR3 residues: CASSLGPKLSTDTQYF. The DNA of the CDR3 is TGCGCCAGCAGCTTAGGACCGAAGTTAAGCACAGATACGCAGTATTTT.

This clonotype was recorded a few times. This chain uses TRBV7-2 with TRBJ2-1; 12 bases line up with TRBD1. The CDR3 is 16 amino acids. Germline-derived CDR1 and CDR2 are SGHTA and FQGNSA. J gave up 10 bases and V 2 bases, and 9 bases lay outside the gene matches. CDR3 protein: CASSLNPGQGAGEQFF. CDR3 nucleotide sequence: TGTGCCAGCAGCTTAAATCCGGGACAGGGGGCAGGAGAGCAGTTCTTC.

In this sample, this clonotype turned up once. The CDR3 nucleotides are TGTGCCAGCACCACGAACACCGGGGAGCTGTTTTTT. This encodes CASTTNTGELFF. The gene calls are TRBV9 and TRBJ2-2, with D unresolved. The CDR3 runs to 12 residues. Trimming removed 6 bases from V and 0 bases from J, with 3 bases in between. Germline V gives CDR1 SGDLS, CDR2 YYNGEE.

The gene calls are TRBV7-2 and TRBJ2-1; 9 bases are a match to TRBD1. Germline V gene lookup returns CDR1 SGHTA and CDR2 FQGNSA. This CDR3 region has 12 residues. V lost 5 bases, J lost 10 bases, and 3 bases stayed unmatched. Here the CDR3 DNA reads TGTGCCAGCAGCCCACAGGGGGCGGAGCAGTTCTTC. It encodes CASSPQGAEQFF. Full variable domain (remainder filled in from reference TRBV7-2 and TRBJ2-1): GAGVSQSPSNKVTEKGKDVELRCDPISGHTALYWYRQSLGQGLEFLIYFQGNSAPDKSGLPSDRFSAERTGGSVSTLTIQRTQQEDSAVYLCASSPQGAEQFFGPGTRLTVL.

This clonotype came up a few times. The V and J genes are TRBV12-3 or TRBV12-4 and TRBJ2-3; D call uncertain. The CDR3 runs to 12 residues. V gave up 6 bases and J gave up 2 bases, with 6 bases separating them. In nucleotides, the CDR3 is TGTGCCAGCAGACTGTACACAGATACGCAGTATTTT. Translation: CASRLYTDTQYF.

The V gene is TRBV2, the J gene TRBJ2-7; 11 bases are a match to TRBD2. CDR1 is SNHLY and CDR2 is FYNNEI in the germline V gene. This CDR3 region has 16 residues. With 8 bases clipped from V and 2 bases from J, the junction kept 11 bases outside the gene matches. The CDR3 loop is CASLTNRLAGPYEQYF. CDR3 sequence (DNA): TGTGCCAGCTTAACTAATAGACTAGCGGGACCCTACGAGCAGTACTTC.

The rearrangement uses TRBV7-9 and TRBJ1-1; D is uncertain. Trimming pared 3 bases from V and 1 base from J, leaving 6 bases between. The V gene's germline CDR1 is SEHNR and CDR2 FQNEAQ (reference sequence). The CDR3 runs 13 residues. The CDR3 nucleotides are TGTGCCAGCAGCTTGCACGCGAACACTGAAGCTTTCTTT. Its protein is CASSLHANTEAFF.

Written as DNA, the CDR3 is TGCGCCAGCAGCCAGGGGAGCACAGATACGCAGTATTTT. Protein: CASSQGSTDTQYF. V is TRBV5-1 and J is TRBJ2-3; D is possibly TRBD1 (6 bases). Trimming stripped 4 bases from V and 0 bases from J, with 6 bases between. Germline values: CDR1 SGHRS, CDR2 YFSETQ. The CDR3 runs 13 residues. The whole variable domain, remainder taken from reference TRBV5-1 and TRBJ2-3, is KAGVTQTPRYLIKTRGQQVTLSCSPISGHRSVSWYQQTPGQGLQFLFEYFSETQRNKGNFPGRFSGRQFSNSRSEMNVSTLELGDSALYLCASSQGSTDTQYFGPGTRLTVL.

The chain recombines TRBV18 with TRBJ1-1; the match to TRBD1 covers 7 bases. CDR1 and CDR2 (germline): KGHSH, LQKENI. V was clipped by 5 bases and J by 6 bases; unmatched bases: 12. The CDR3 consists of 15 residues. The chain's CDR3 is CASSSMEGAIAEAFF. CDR3 nucleotides: TGTGCCAGCTCATCGATGGAGGGGGCGATCGCTGAAGCTTTCTTT.

This clonotype turned up a few times. This chain connects TRBV4-2 to TRBJ2-5; a possible D gene is TRBD2 (6 bases). Germline V gives CDR1 LGHNA, CDR2 YNFKEQ. This CDR3 spans 14 amino acids. Trimming cost V 6 bases and J 2 bases, with 13 bases left between them. The CDR3: CASSRGRGQETQYF. The CDR3 DNA sequence: TGTGCCAGCAGTCGTGGGCGGGGTCAAGAGACCCAGTACTTC.

The chain carries TRBV14 and TRBJ2-7; D is perhaps TRBD1 (5 bases). The germline V gene has CDR1 SGHDN and CDR2 FVKESK. The CDR3 totals 16 residues. Trimming took 0 bases from V and 3 from J, leaving 15 bases between them. The CDR3 sequence is CASSQDSRTFFYEQYF. The CDR3, as DNA: TGTGCCAGCAGCCAAGATTCGCGGACATTCTTCTACGAGCAGTACTTC.

V gene TRBV11-2 combines with J gene TRBJ2-4, with D hard to call. Germline assignment: CDR1 SGHAT and CDR2 FQNNGV. Deletions cut 6 bases from V and 2 bases from J, with 14 bases between. The CDR3 sequence is 15 residues long. The CDR3 loop is CASSYERHTKNIQYF. CDR3 bases: TGTGCCAGCAGTTACGAGAGACACACCAAAAACATTCAGTACTTC.

This clonotype has more than one count but fewer than ten. This rearrangement joins TRBV7-2 to TRBJ2-2; the match to TRBD2 covers 7 bases. The V segment lost 7 bases and the J segment 5 bases; nucleotides outside the gene matches: 16. CDR1 and CDR2 (germline): SGHTA, FQGNSA. The CDR3 is 17 amino acids. CDR3 sequence: CASTPPSGHKGTGELFF. DNA of the CDR3: TGTGCCAGCACCCCCCCTAGCGGACATAAGGGGACCGGGGAGCTGTTTTTT.

This clonotype has just a few counts. The chain uses TRBV9 and TRBJ2-2, with D perhaps TRBD2 (6 bases). Germline V lookup: CDR1 SGDLS, CDR2 YYNGEE. The CDR3 has 18 residues. V was shortened by 5 bases and J by 0 bases, with 20 bases between the two germline ends. CDR3 DNA sequence: TGTGCCAGCAGTTCTCCCGGGGAGGCGACCGCGAACACCGGGGAGCTGTTTTTT. Residues: CASSSPGEATANTGELFF.

The chain is built from TRBV19 and TRBJ2-2; D ambiguous. The CDR3 sequence is 13 residues long. Per the germline V gene, CDR1 is LNHDA and CDR2 is SQIVND (reference sequence). Trimming shortened V by 7 bases and J by 6 bases, and 12 bases separated the two germline ends. The CDR3 region is CASTLEPAGELFF. In nucleotides, the CDR3 is TGTGCCAGTACCTTAGAACCGGCCGGGGAGCTGTTTTTT.

This chain links TRBV5-4 with TRBJ2-7; D unclear. The germline V gene has CDR1 SGHNT and CDR2 YYREEE (reference sequence). The CDR3 is 11 amino acids. Between the trimmed V and J ends, which lost 4 bases and 6 bases, there was a span of 8 bases. The CDR3 loop reads CASSAEREQYF. For the CDR3, the DNA is TGTGCCAGCAGCGCGGAGCGCGAGCAGTACTTC.

This rearrangement joins TRBV3-1 to TRBJ1-1; the D is unclear. Deletions cut 2 bases from V and 7 bases from J, with 14 bases between. CDR3 length equals 14 residues. Germline-derived CDR1 and CDR2 are LGHDT and YNNKEL (reference sequence). The CDR3 here is CASSQSLGEIEAFF. The CDR3 nucleotides are TGTGCCAGCAGCCAAAGCCTCGGGGAGATTGAAGCTTTCTTT.

This clonotype was counted a few times. The chain employs TRBV27 and TRBJ2-2; tentatively, D is TRBD1 (7 bases). CDR1 and CDR2 (germline): MNHEY, SMNVEV (reference sequence). The V end lost 6 bases, the J end lost 4 bases, and 12 bases lay between the germline ends. The CDR3 totals 14 residues. As DNA, the CDR3 is TGTGCCAGCAGACAGGGGAGGACCACCGGGGAGCTGTTTTTT. It encodes CASRQGRTTGELFF.